This TCR beta chain is drawn from a study of blood T cell repertoires in COVID-19. CDR3 length: 17 amino acids. Trimming cost V 0 bases and J 0 bases, with 13 bases left between them. CDR1 KGHSH and CDR2 LQKENI come from the germline V gene. TCRdb's copy holds only in-frame clones and misses some; the assay was immunoSEQ multiplex PCR. The data contain roughly 250,000 clones, around 81% of them singletons. The chain employs TRBV18 and TRBJ2-3; D perhaps matches TRBD2 (5 bases). The TCR originated in a person aged 65-85 years with COVID-19, enrolled during active disease. Sample: peripheral blood. DNA of the CDR3: TGTGCCAGCTCACCACCGAAAGGGTGGACTAGCACAGATACGCAGTATTTT. Translating gives CASSPPKGWTSTDTQYF. Using reference TRBV18 and TRBJ2-3 for the parts outside the CDR3, the full variable domain is NAGVMQNPRHLVRRRGQEARLRCSPMKGHSHVYWYRQLPEEGLKFMVYLQKENIIDESGMPKERFSAEFPKEGPSILRIQQVVRGDSAAYFCASSPPKGWTSTDTQYFGPGTRLTVL.